The 30 T cell receptor beta chains presented below share a single source sample, sequenced in a study of shared clonotypes between healthy human individuals. CD45RO-negative cells were positively selected for CCR7, leaving out terminally differentiated effector memory CD45RA+ cells. TCRdb keeps only in-frame clones here, not all; method: immunoSEQ multiplex PCR. The repertoire consists of just over 2,000,000 clones, with less than 95% occurring once and the leading ten covering 0.85% to 1.3%. The material sequenced was naive CD8+ T cells sorted from blood. Receptors originate from a man aged 18 to 29 in good health.

To note about this clone: Other DNA sequences in this specimen translate into the identical CDR3. The chain couples TRBV7-9 to TRBJ2-5, with D unresolved. Deletions cut 6 bases from V and 2 bases from J, with 4 bases between. This CDR3 has 11 amino acids. Germline V gene sequence: CDR1 SEHNR, CDR2 FQNEAQ (reference sequence). CDR3 DNA sequence: TGTGCCAGCAGTTTTCAAGAGACCCAGTACTTC. Residues: CASSFQETQYF.

As to this clone: The same CDR3 also results from other DNA sequences found in this sample. This chain joins TRBV9 and TRBJ2-7; 7 bases match TRBD1. Germline loops: CDR1 SGDLS, CDR2 YYNGEE. There are 12 residues in the CDR3. V dropped 4 bases and J dropped 3; count of bases not matched to a gene: 1. In DNA form, the CDR3 reads TGTGCCAGCAGCCCAGGGGGCTACGAGCAGTACTTC. Amino acid sequence: CASSPGGYEQYF.

The J gene is TRBJ1-1, the V gene TRBV20-1; no definite D call. This CDR3 spans 11 amino acids. V lost 3 bases to trimming and J lost 4 bases, with 6 bases between them. Germline V gene data show CDR1 as DFQATT and CDR2 as SNEGSKA (reference sequence). This CDR3 reads CSASGSTEAFF. In nucleotides, the CDR3 is TGCAGTGCTAGTGGCAGCACTGAAGCTTTCTTT.

This chain uses TRBV7-9 with TRBJ2-5; D is perhaps TRBD2 (7 bases). The CDR3 is 14 amino acids. V lost 5 bases and J 5 bases, leaving 15 bases between the germline ends. Germline CDR1 is SEHNR and CDR2 is FQNEAQ (reference sequence). CDR3 coding DNA: TGTGCCAGCAGCCCGAGGGGGGGGCCGGAGACCCAGTACTTC. It translates to CASSPRGGPETQYF.

The chain is built from TRBV7-9 and TRBJ2-1; D remains ambiguous. CDR1 SEHNR and CDR2 FQNEAQ come from the germline V gene (reference sequence). V lost 5 bases and J lost 4, with 15 bases in between. CDR3 length: 15 amino acids. CDR3 loop: CASSTTPADYNEQFF. CDR3 coding DNA: TGTGCCAGCAGCACAACACCGGCGGATTACAATGAGCAGTTCTTC.

CDR3 in amino acids: CAWQDPRDSHQETQYF. Written as DNA, the CDR3 is TGTGCCTGGCAGGACCCCCGGGACAGCCACCAAGAGACCCAGTACTTC. The rearrangement links TRBV30 to TRBJ2-5; 7 bases align to TRBD1. Germline CDR1 reads GTSNPN; CDR2 reads SVGIG (reference sequence). The trim removed 5 bases at V and 0 bases at J, leaving 12 bases unmatched. The length of the CDR3 is 16 residues.

The V and J genes are TRBV7-8 and TRBJ2-5, with 8 bases that match TRBD2. In germline, CDR1 is SGHVS, CDR2 FQNEAQ. This CDR3 spans 13 amino acids. CDR3 in amino acids: CATRGGNQETQYF. The CDR3 DNA sequence: TGTGCAACCCGGGGGGGGAACCAAGAGACCCAGTACTTC.

For this clone: Other nucleotide sequences from this sample produce the same CDR3. This sequence joins TRBV19 and TRBJ2-7, with D possibly being TRBD1 or TRBD2 (5 bases each). This CDR3 has 13 residues. Between the trimmed V and J ends, which lost 5 bases and 3 bases, there was a span of 11 bases. Germline V gene data show CDR1 as LNHDA and CDR2 as SQIVND (reference sequence). CDR3 in amino acids: CASSLGPLYEQYF. For the CDR3, the DNA is TGTGCCAGTAGTTTGGGACCACTCTACGAGCAGTACTTC.

The chain carries TRBV19 and TRBJ2-7; D gene unclear. The V end was cut by 5 bases, the J end by 2 bases, with 13 bases between. CDR1 is LNHDA and CDR2 is SQIVND in the germline V gene (reference sequence). This CDR3 contains 14 residues. CDR3 DNA sequence: TGTGCCAGTAGTCCCCTGGACGGCCCCTACGAGCAGTACTTC. Translating it yields CASSPLDGPYEQYF.

A few counts support this clone. The chain is built from TRBV11-2 and TRBJ1-5, with TRBD1 identical over 7 bases. Germline CDR1 and CDR2: SGHAT and FQNNGV. This CDR3 contains 13 residues. V lost 5 bases, J lost 13 bases, and 11 bases stayed unmatched. The CDR3 DNA is TGTGCCAGCAGCGACACTATTGGGACAGCACAGCATTTT. Translation: CASSDTIGTAQHF.

The V call is TRBV4-1, the J call TRBJ1-3, with D perhaps matching TRBD1 (6 bases). The CDR3 runs 18 residues. CDR1 and CDR2 (germline): MGHRA, YSYEKL. V lost 1 base, J lost 0 bases, and 16 bases lay in between. CDR3 loop: CASSQAPRGTGSGNTIYF. Here the CDR3 DNA reads TGCGCCAGCAGCCAAGCTCCGAGGGGGACGGGCTCTGGAAACACCATATATTTT.

The V and J genes are TRBV7-8 and TRBJ2-2; no clear D. Germline CDR1 is SGHVS and CDR2 is FQNEAQ. V shed 4 bases and J shed 2 bases, with 17 bases lying between them. The CDR3 consists of 17 residues. The CDR3 sequence is CASSWVFGLPNTGELFF. CDR3 sequence (DNA): TGTGCCAGCAGCTGGGTGTTTGGGCTACCTAACACCGGGGAGCTGTTTTTT.

The V gene is TRBV6-4, the J gene TRBJ2-2; D unresolved. Trimming left V 3 bases short and J 3 bases short, with 8 bases between. The CDR3 is 14 amino acids. Germline V CDR1 and CDR2: MRHNA, SNTAGT. CDR3 amino acids: CASSEGPYTGELFF. CDR3 in DNA: TGTGCCAGCAGTGAAGGGCCCTACACCGGGGAGCTGTTTTTT.

The CDR3 here is CASSQETGTLIDEQFF. The CDR3 DNA sequence: TGCGCCAGCAGCCAAGAAACGGGGACCCTGATAGATGAGCAGTTCTTC. This chain links TRBV4-3 with TRBJ2-1; the D gene could be TRBD1 or TRBD2 (5 bases each). The CDR3 consists of 16 residues. Germline V gene data show CDR1 as LGHNA and CDR2 as YSLEER. The ends were cut back, 0 bases at V and 8 bases at J, with 17 bases in the middle.

This sequence joins TRBV28 and TRBJ1-5, with D perhaps matching TRBD1 (6 bases). The V gene's germline CDR1 is MDHEN and CDR2 SYDVKM. V was pared by 4 bases and J by 6 bases, with 10 bases between. The CDR3 spans 13 residues. The CDR3 sequence is CASSSDSRQPQHF. CDR3 coding DNA: TGTGCCAGCAGTTCGGACAGTCGTCAGCCCCAGCATTTT.

The chain is built from TRBV28 and TRBJ1-1; no definite D call. The ends were cut back, 3 bases at V and 6 bases at J, with 11 bases in the middle. Germline assignment: CDR1 MDHEN and CDR2 SYDVKM. The CDR3 runs to 13 residues. The CDR3 DNA reads as TGTGCCAGCAGTTTTTTGGAGGGCTCTGAAGCTTTCTTT. Its protein is CASSFLEGSEAFF.

As regards this clone: Different DNA sequences within this sample yield the same CDR3. The V and J genes are TRBV6-6 and TRBJ2-3; D gene uncertain. There are 11 residues in the CDR3. Trimming removed 5 bases at V and 2 bases at J, with 2 bases between. Germline V gene data show CDR1 as MNHNY and CDR2 as SVGAGI (reference sequence). CDR3 in amino acids: CASSPTDTQYF. CDR3 in DNA: TGTGCCAGCAGTCCCACAGATACGCAGTATTTT.

The chain recombines TRBV5-6 with TRBJ2-7, with D perhaps TRBD1 or TRBD2 (5 bases each). Trimming took off 4 bases at V and 7 bases at J, with 18 bases between the two ends. Germline CDR1 is SGHDT and CDR2 is YYEEEE. The CDR3 length is 14 residues. CDR3 sequence: CASSDRDPTREQYF. The DNA of the CDR3 is TGTGCCAGCAGCGACCGGGACCCTACGCGAGAGCAGTACTTC.

With regard to this clone: Other nucleotide sequences in the sample specify the same CDR3. The chain links TRBV7-9 to TRBJ2-7; maybe TRBD2 (6 bases). The germline V gene encodes CDR1 SEHNR and CDR2 FQNEAQ (reference sequence). This CDR3 region has 15 residues. V lost 2 bases, J lost 2 bases, and 13 bases lay in between. CDR3: CASSLSSGLAYEQYF. For the CDR3, the DNA is TGTGCCAGCAGCTTATCAAGCGGGCTGGCCTACGAGCAGTACTTC.

This clone came up once. Other DNA sequences from this sample encode an identical CDR3 as well. The chain joins TRBV28 to TRBJ2-3; D unclear. The V gene's germline CDR1 is MDHEN and CDR2 SYDVKM. There are 12 residues in the CDR3. The V end was cut by 2 bases, the J end by 5 bases, with 5 bases between. CDR3 nucleotide sequence: TGTGCCAGCAGTTTACGTAGAGATACGCAGTATTTT. The encoded protein is CASSLRRDTQYF.

The V call is TRBV19, the J call TRBJ1-1, with D hard to call. V was clipped by 4 bases and J by 8 bases, with 14 bases between them. This CDR3 is 13 amino acids long. Germline CDR1 and CDR2: LNHDA and SQIVND (reference sequence). The CDR3 is CASSTLGRREAFF. CDR3 coding DNA: TGTGCCAGTAGTACCCTGGGCAGACGGGAAGCTTTCTTT.

Here the CDR3 reads CASSPRGQGVLQTNEKLFF. The CDR3 DNA follows: TGCGCCAGCAGCCCCCGGGGACAGGGGGTGTTGCAAACTAATGAAAAACTGTTTTTT. This chain connects TRBV4-1 to TRBJ1-4; 11 bases match TRBD1. The length of the CDR3 is 19 residues. Germline-derived CDR1 and CDR2 are MGHRA and YSYEKL. V shed 4 bases, J shed 1 base, and the junction held 11 bases outside the gene matches.

The chain carries TRBV7-6 and TRBJ2-1, with 9 bases aligning to TRBD2. This CDR3 contains 18 residues. CDR1 and CDR2 (germline): SGHVS, FNYEAQ. After removal of 1 base from V and 4 bases from J, the junction contained 11 bases not matched to a gene. The DNA of the CDR3 is TGTGCCAGCAGCTTAGTGGTGACTAGCGGATCTGGGTACAATGAGCAGTTCTTC. This gives the protein CASSLVVTSGSGYNEQFF.

This chain uses TRBV7-8 with TRBJ1-2, with a possible D match to TRBD1 (6 bases). Germline values: CDR1 SGHVS, CDR2 FQNEAQ. The CDR3 length is 15 residues. V was shortened by 2 bases and J by 7 bases, with 17 bases between the two germline ends. CDR3 DNA sequence: TGTGCCAGCAGCTTATACGAACAGGGCCTGGGTGGCTACACCTTC. This translates into CASSLYEQGLGGYTF.

The J gene is TRBJ1-3, the V gene TRBV7-8, with a possible D match to TRBD1 (5 bases). The CDR3 runs 16 residues. V lost 6 bases and J 4 bases, leaving 19 bases between the germline ends. Germline V gene lookup returns CDR1 SGHVS and CDR2 FQNEAQ. The CDR3 region is CASREDMGPEGNTIYF. CDR3 nucleotides: TGTGCCAGCAGGGAGGACATGGGTCCCGAGGGAAACACCATATATTTT.

This sequence joins TRBV7-9 and TRBJ1-1, with no clear D. The V gene's germline CDR1 is SEHNR and CDR2 FQNEAQ (reference sequence). CDR3 length: 17 amino acids. The V end lost 0 bases, the J end lost 4 bases, and 18 bases lay between the germline ends. The CDR3 loop is CASSLAKGRGVSTEAFF. CDR3 bases: TGTGCCAGCAGCTTAGCCAAAGGCCGCGGGGTCAGCACTGAAGCTTTCTTT.

This clone has a handful of counts. This chain connects TRBV5-1 to TRBJ2-7; D gene ambiguous. CDR3 size: 13 residues. Trimming cost V 2 bases and J 3 bases, with 9 bases left between them. Germline CDR1 and CDR2: SGHRS and YFSETQ. CDR3 coding DNA: TGCGCCAGCAGCTTCGGGCAGGTCTACGAGCAGTACTTC. It encodes CASSFGQVYEQYF.

The chain's CDR3 is CASSRLRSSQETQYF. In nucleotides, the CDR3 is TGCGCCAGCAGCCGGTTACGGAGCTCCCAAGAGACCCAGTACTTC. The V gene is TRBV4-3, the J gene TRBJ2-5; no clear D. Trimming left V 4 bases short and J 1 base short, with 13 bases between. Germline V lookup: CDR1 LGHNA, CDR2 YSLEER. This CDR3 region has 15 residues.

The rearrangement links TRBV27 to TRBJ1-2, with TRBD1 as a possible D gene (5 bases). CDR3 length: 16 residues. Germline lookup yields CDR1 MNHEY and CDR2 SMNVEV (reference sequence). The V end lost 5 bases, the J end lost 0 bases, and 16 bases lay between the germline ends. The CDR3 loop reads CASSPLWTTSNYGYTF. In nucleotides, the CDR3 is TGTGCCAGCAGTCCCCTCTGGACAACCTCTAACTATGGCTACACCTTC.

As DNA, the CDR3 is TGTGCCAGCAGTATCGACATATTCCCTAACTATGGCTACACCTTC. This translates into CASSIDIFPNYGYTF. The V gene is TRBV9, the J gene TRBJ1-2, with no clear D. Between the trimmed V and J ends, which lost 5 bases and 0 bases, there was a span of 14 bases. CDR1 is SGDLS and CDR2 is YYNGEE in the germline V gene. This CDR3 region has 15 residues.